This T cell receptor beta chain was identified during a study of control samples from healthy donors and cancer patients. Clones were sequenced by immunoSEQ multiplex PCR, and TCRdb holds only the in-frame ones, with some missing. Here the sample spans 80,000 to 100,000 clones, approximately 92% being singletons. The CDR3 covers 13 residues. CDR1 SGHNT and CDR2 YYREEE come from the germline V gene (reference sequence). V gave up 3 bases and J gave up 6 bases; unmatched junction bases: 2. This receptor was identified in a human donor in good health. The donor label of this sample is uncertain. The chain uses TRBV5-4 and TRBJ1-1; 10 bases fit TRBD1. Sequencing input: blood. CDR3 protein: CASSWDRGAEAFF. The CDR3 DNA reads TGTGCCAGCAGCTGGGACAGGGGTGCTGAAGCTTTCTTT. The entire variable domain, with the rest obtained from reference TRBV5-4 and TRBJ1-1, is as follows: ETGVTQSPTHLIKTRGQQVTLRCSSQSGHNTVSWYQQALGQGPQFIFQYYREEENGRGNFPPRFSGLQFPNYSSELNVNALELDDSALYLCASSWDRGAEAFFGQGTRLTVV.